This paragraph covers one T cell receptor (beta chain) sequence. The same CDR3 arises from other DNA sequences in this sample as well. The data derive from a study of blood T cell repertoires in COVID-19. Germline V CDR1 and CDR2: MDHEN, SYDVKM. Trimming took 5 bases from V and 2 from J, leaving 11 bases between them. The length of the CDR3 is 14 residues. Profiled with immunoSEQ multiplex PCR; TCRdb holds only in-frame clones, not every one. The sample lists fewer than 120,000 clones, less than 85% seen once, with less than 4% in the top ten. The chain employs TRBV28 and TRBJ2-3; D is possibly TRBD2 (5 bases). The material sequenced was peripheral blood. The sequence derives from a woman aged 80 or over with acute or convalescent COVID-19. The CDR3 reads CASSSGRITDTQYF. The CDR3 DNA reads as TGTGCCAGCAGTAGCGGACGGATCACAGATACGCAGTATTTT.